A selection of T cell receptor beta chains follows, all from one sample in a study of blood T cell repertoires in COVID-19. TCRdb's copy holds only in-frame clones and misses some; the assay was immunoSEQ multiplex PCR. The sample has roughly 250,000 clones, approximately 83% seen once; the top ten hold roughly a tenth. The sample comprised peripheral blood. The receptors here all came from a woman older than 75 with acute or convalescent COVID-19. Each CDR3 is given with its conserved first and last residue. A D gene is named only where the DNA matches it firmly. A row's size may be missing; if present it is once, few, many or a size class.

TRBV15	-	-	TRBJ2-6	CATSRDVRAGANVLTF	TGTGCCACCAGCAGAGATGTCAGGGCTGGGGCCAACGTCCTGACTTTC
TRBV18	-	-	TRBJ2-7	CASSPMSPGGYSYEQYF	TGTGCCAGCTCCCCAATGTCCCCTGGGGGGTATTCGTACGAGCAGTACTTC
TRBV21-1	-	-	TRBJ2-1	CASSIPSGLAGGPDEQFF	TGTGCCAGCAGCATCCCAAGTGGACTAGCGGGGGGGCCGGATGAGCAGTTCTTC
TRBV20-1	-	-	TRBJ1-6	CSASQQMNLHF	TGCAGTGCTAGCCAACAGATGAACCTCCACTTT
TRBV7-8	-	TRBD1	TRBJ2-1	CASSSPGQGGNEQFF	TGTGCCAGCAGCTCGCCGGGACAGGGAGGCAATGAGCAGTTCTTC
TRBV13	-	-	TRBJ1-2	CASSPRGSVGNYGYTF	TGTGCCAGCAGCCCCCGGGGTTCGGTTGGGAACTATGGCTACACCTTC
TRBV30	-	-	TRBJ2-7	CAWSPRDEQYF	TGTGCCTGGAGTCCCCGGGACGAGCAGTACTTC
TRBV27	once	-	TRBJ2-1	CASSFGRGTVNEQFF	TGTGCCAGCAGTTTCGGTCGGGGGACAGTTAATGAGCAGTTCTTC
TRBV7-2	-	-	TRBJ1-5	CASSLLASQPQHF	TGTGCCAGCAGCTTATTGGCTAGTCAGCCCCAGCATTTT
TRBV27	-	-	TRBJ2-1	CASSFDRGSSEQFF	TGTGCCAGCAGTTTCGACCGAGGTAGCAGTGAGCAGTTCTTC
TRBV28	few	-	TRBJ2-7	CASSLYVGAEQYF	TGTGCCAGCAGTTTATATGTGGGGGCCGAGCAGTACTTC
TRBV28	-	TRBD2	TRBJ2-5	CASSKLAGGRQETQYF	TGTGCCAGCAGCAAATTAGCGGGGGGTCGCCAAGAGACCCAGTACTTC
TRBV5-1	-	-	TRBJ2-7	CASSANPGDTYYEQYF	TGCGCCAGCAGCGCAAACCCTGGGGACACCTACTACGAGCAGTACTTC
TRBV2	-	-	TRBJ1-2	CASRMDSYGYTF	TGTGCCAGCAGAATGGACAGCTATGGCTACACCTTC
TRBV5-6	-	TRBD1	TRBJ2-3	CASRGQGVTDTQYF	TGTGCCAGCAGGGGACAGGGGGTCACAGATACGCAGTATTTT
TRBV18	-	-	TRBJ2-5	CASSRGETQYF	TGTGCCAGCTCCCGGGGGGAGACCCAGTACTTC
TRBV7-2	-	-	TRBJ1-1	CASSLDSHTEAFF	TGTGCCAGCAGCCTCGACAGCCACACTGAAGCTTTCTTT
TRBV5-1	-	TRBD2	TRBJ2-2	CASSLSGGAAGELFF	TGCGCCAGCAGCCTCAGCGGGGGGGCTGCCGGGGAGCTGTTTTTT
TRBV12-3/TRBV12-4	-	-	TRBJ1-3	CASQDSLGNTIYF	TGTGCCAGCCAGGACAGCCTTGGAAACACCATATATTTT
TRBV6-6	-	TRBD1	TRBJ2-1	CASSHLGQRTVTSSYNEQFF	TGTGCCAGCAGCCACCTGGGACAGCGTACAGTAACTAGCTCCTACAATGAGCAGTTCTTC
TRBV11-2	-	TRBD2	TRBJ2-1	CASSLGSGGGALGEQFF	TGTGCCAGCAGCTTGGGGTCTGGCGGGGGGGCATTGGGTGAGCAGTTCTTC
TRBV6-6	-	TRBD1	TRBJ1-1	CASSYRRGRGNTEAFF	TGTGCCAGCAGTTACCGCAGGGGGCGCGGGAACACTGAAGCTTTCTTT
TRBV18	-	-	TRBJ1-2	CASSPTAGDVYGYTF	TGTGCCAGCTCACCAACCGCAGGGGATGTCTATGGCTACACCTTC
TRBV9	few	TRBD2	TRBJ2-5	CASSVGTSGGLETQYF	TGTGCCAGCAGCGTAGGAACTAGCGGGGGGTTGGAGACCCAGTACTTC
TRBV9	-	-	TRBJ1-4	CASSVGASGGEKLFF	TGTGCCAGCAGCGTAGGGGCCTCCGGGGGAGAAAAACTGTTTTTT
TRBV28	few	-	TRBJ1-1	CASSLRVRNTEAFF	TGTGCCAGCAGTTTACGGGTAAGGAACACTGAAGCTTTCTTT
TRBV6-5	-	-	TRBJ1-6	CASSPSGNSPLHF	TGTGCCAGCAGCCCGTCCGGGAATTCACCCCTCCACTTT
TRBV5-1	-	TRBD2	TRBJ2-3	CASSFPAGDSDTQYF	TGCGCCAGCAGCTTCCCAGCGGGGGATTCAGATACGCAGTATTTT
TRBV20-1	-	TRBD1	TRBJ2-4	CSASRGQGKNIQYF	TGCAGTGCTAGTCGGGGACAGGGAAAAAACATTCAGTATTTC
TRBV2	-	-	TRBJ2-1	CASKGEGHDEQFF	TGTGCCAGCAAGGGGGAGGGTCACGATGAGCAGTTCTTC
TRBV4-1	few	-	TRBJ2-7	CASSQDSWLYEQYF	TGCGCCAGCAGCCAAGACTCTTGGCTCTACGAGCAGTACTTC
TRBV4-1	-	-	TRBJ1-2	CASRAYLGSGADSYGYTF	TGCGCCAGCAGGGCATACCTGGGTAGTGGGGCCGACTCCTATGGCTACACCTTC
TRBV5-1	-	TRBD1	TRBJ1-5	CASSTGTGGNQPQHF	TGCGCCAGCAGCACCGGGACAGGGGGCAATCAGCCCCAGCATTTT
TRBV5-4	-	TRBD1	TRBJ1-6	CASSFGTGLNNSPLHF	TGTGCCAGCAGCTTCGGGACAGGGTTGAATAATTCACCCCTCCACTTT
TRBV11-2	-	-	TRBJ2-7	CASSLDGGGAGPYEQYF	TGTGCCAGCAGCTTAGATGGCGGGGGCGCCGGGCCCTACGAGCAGTACTTC
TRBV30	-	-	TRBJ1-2	CAWSEGRAGYTF	TGTGCCTGGAGTGAGGGCAGGGCTGGCTACACCTTC
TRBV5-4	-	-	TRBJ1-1	CASSLDADTEAFF	TGTGCCAGCAGCTTGGACGCGGACACTGAAGCTTTCTTT
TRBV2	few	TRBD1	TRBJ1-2	CASSRDRVNYGYTF	TGTGCCAGCAGTAGAGACAGGGTAAACTATGGCTACACCTTC
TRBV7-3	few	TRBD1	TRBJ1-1	CASSLAGGHTEAFF	TGTGCCAGCAGCTTAGCAGGGGGCCACACTGAAGCTTTCTTT
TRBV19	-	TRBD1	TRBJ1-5	CASSMTGGNQPQHF	TGTGCCAGTAGTATGACAGGGGGCAATCAGCCCCAGCATTTT
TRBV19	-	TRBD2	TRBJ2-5	CASSTGGETQYF	TGTGCCAGTAGTACGGGAGGAGAGACCCAGTACTTC
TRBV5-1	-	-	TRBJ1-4	CASSLEKNSNEKLFF	TGCGCCAGCAGCTTGGAAAAGAACAGTAATGAAAAACTGTTTTTT